This T cell receptor beta chain originates from a study of cytomegalovirus exposure and HLA in healthy donors. General study results and limits: According to the study, 180 or so TCR beta chains were cytomegalovirus-associated.

This cohort consisted of healthy bone marrow donors. Both 60 Vbeta primers and 13 Jbeta primers went into the PCR. Sequenced by immunoSEQ multiplex PCR; TCRdb stores in-frame clones only, minus some. The sample carries roughly 150,000 clones, 65% to 70% recorded once. V lost 8 bases, J lost 0 bases, and 10 bases lay in between. Germline CDR1 MNHNY, CDR2 SVGAGI (reference sequence). CDR3 length equals 13 residues. About this clone: Its antigen is unknown.

This receptor was taken from a young man in good health and CMV-seropositive. The sequenced sample consisted of PBMCs. This chain links TRBV6-6 with TRBJ1-1; D is unclear. CDR3 sequence (DNA): TGTGCCAGCGCGGGCCCTCTGAACACTGAAGCTTTCTTT. Protein: CASAGPLNTEAFF.